This T cell receptor (beta chain) was profiled in a study of graft-versus-host responses after intestinal transplantation. Background on the study: Following induction with anti-thymocyte globulin, all recipients were given tacrolimus and steroids for about 3 years.

Study findings and constraints: High graft-versus-host to host-versus-graft clonal ratios were found in allografts of patients who had graft-donor T cell macrochimerism.

Clones were read by immunoSEQ multiplex PCR, and TCRdb kept only the in-frame ones, dropping some. Among roughly 93,000 clones listed, roughly 90% were seen once. Details on this clone: Its target is not known.

This clonotype was obtained from a human donor who was the organ donor for an intestinal transplant. This sample comprised unstimulated CD8+ T cells sorted from spleen or lymph node cells, obtained before transplant.

CDR3 bases: TGTGCCAGCAGCCAAGCCCACTGGAGCAATCAGCCCCAGCATTTT. Its protein product is CASSQAHWSNQPQHF. This chain connects TRBV4-2 to TRBJ1-5; D gene ambiguous. V was clipped by 1 base and J by 1 base, with 8 bases between them. This CDR3 is built from 15 residues. The germline gives CDR1 LGHNA, CDR2 YNFKEQ.